Following are 3 T cell receptor beta chains from one sample sequenced in a study of T cell changes during pregnancy in multiple sclerosis. The table came from immunoSEQ multiplex PCR; TCRdb's copy has only in-frame clones and leaves some out. The sample holds around 41,000 clones, 75% to 95% seen once. This material consisted of CD4+ T cells from peripheral blood mononuclear cells, taken in the third trimester of pregnancy. These receptors all come from a female donor in good health, enrolled as a control in a pregnancy study.

V gene TRBV18 combines with J gene TRBJ2-2; tentative D call: TRBD2 (6 bases). The germline V gene has CDR1 KGHSH and CDR2 LQKENI. This CDR3 is 17 amino acids long. Trimming pared 1 base from V and 5 bases from J, leaving 17 bases between. CDR3: CASSPQGLASGTGELFF. The CDR3 DNA is TGTGCCAGCTCACCACAGGGGCTTGCCAGCGGGACCGGGGAGCTGTTTTTT.

This clone was detected once. This chain joins TRBV10-1 and TRBJ2-3; D might be TRBD2 (6 bases). CDR3 length: 16 residues. Looked up from germline, CDR1 is WNHNN and CDR2 is SYGVQD (reference sequence). V gave up 2 bases and J gave up 3 bases, with 15 bases separating them. The CDR3 sequence is CASSEAGPAGTDTQYF. The CDR3 DNA is TGCGCCAGCAGTGAGGCCGGACCGGCGGGGACAGATACGCAGTATTTT.

The chain couples TRBV19 to TRBJ1-1; 8 positions agree with TRBD1. Trimming at V came to 7 bases and at J to 1 base, leaving 8 bases not matched to a gene. The CDR3 has 15 residues. The germline V gene has CDR1 LNHDA and CDR2 SQIVND (reference sequence). The CDR3 region is CASTRKDRGNTEAFF. Here the CDR3 DNA reads TGTGCCAGTACCCGCAAAGACAGGGGGAACACTGAAGCTTTCTTT.